This T cell receptor (beta chain) was recorded in a study of T cells in Graves' hyperthyroidism and ophthalmopathy. Amplification of TCR beta CDR3 regions was performed using RNA transcripts as template. An initial round of RT-PCR targeting the TCR CDR3 relied on the HTBI primer set. From the multiplex PCR reads, TCRdb called clonotypes with MiXCR, one entry per CDR3 protein. The profile shows a few hundred thousand distinct CDR3 sequences, 20% to 25% of them singletons. Diagnosis relied on clinical symptoms, serum thyroxine and TRAb, thyroid ultrasound and orbital computed tomography. This sequence was found in a man in his thirties or forties with Graves' ophthalmopathy. Sequenced material: blood.

CDR3 sequence (DNA): TGTGCCTGGAGTGTACGTCTTGGCTACACCTTC. Translated, it gives CAWSVRLGYTF. This chain connects TRBV30 to TRBJ1-2; D remains ambiguous. The CDR3 totals 11 residues. Trimming pared 0 bases from V and 7 bases from J, leaving 6 bases between. Germline CDR1 reads GTSNPN; CDR2 reads SVGIG (reference sequence).